Listed below are T cell receptor beta chains from one sample, sequenced in a study of beta chain features in type 1 diabetes. Here immunoSEQ multiplex PCR was the method, and the copy in TCRdb shows in-frame clones only, minus some. The data show fewer than 350,000 clones, 20% seen once. Sequencing input: naive CD4+ T cells from blood. The receptor set was obtained from a woman aged 18-29 years in good health. The CDR3 runs from the conserved cysteine through the conserved F or W. D genes are given only for firm matches. The listing skips clone size in some rows; elsewhere it reads once, few, many or a size class.

j_call d_call v_call clone_size cdr3_nt cdr3_aa
TRBJ2-7 TRBD2 TRBV9 few TGTGCCAGCAGCGTAGGGAGCGGGGGAGGATACGAGCAGTACTTC CASSVGSGGGYEQYF
TRBJ2-6 . TRBV5-4 . TGTGCCAGCAGCTGGGCCTCTGGGGCCAACGTCCTGACTTTC CASSWASGANVLTF
TRBJ2-1 TRBD2 TRBV13 few TGTGCCAGCAGCATACCCGGGGGGGTCGGTGAGCAGTTCTTC CASSIPGGVGEQFF
TRBJ2-1 TRBD2 TRBV9 . TGTGCCAGCAGCGTAAGGTTGGGGGGGTCGAACAATGAGCAGTTCTTC CASSVRLGGSNNEQFF
TRBJ1-5 TRBD1 TRBV30 . TGTGCCTGGAGTTGGGACAGGGGTCAGCCCCAGCATTTT CAWSWDRGQPQHF
TRBJ2-3 TRBD1 TRBV5-4 few TGTGCCAGCAGTTACGACAGGGGGCTCACAGATACGCAGTATTTT CASSYDRGLTDTQYF
TRBJ2-7 TRBD1 TRBV30 once TGTGCCTGGAGTGTGGGACAGGGGGGCTACGAGCAGTACTTC CAWSVGQGGYEQYF
TRBJ2-5 . TRBV15 . TGTGCCACCAGCAGAGATTTTACGAAGTCGGCCCAGTACTTC CATSRDFTKSAQYF
TRBJ1-1 . TRBV18 . TGTGCCAGCTCGCTTAACAGGGCCCTAAACACTGAAGCTTTCTTT CASSLNRALNTEAFF
TRBJ2-3 TRBD1 TRBV6-1 few TGTGCCAGCATCGACAGGGGCGCCGGCGCAGATACGCAGTATTTT CASIDRGAGADTQYF
TRBJ1-1 TRBD1 TRBV5-1 few TGCGCCAGCAGCCTAGGACAGGCAAGCACTGAAGCTTTCTTT CASSLGQASTEAFF
TRBJ2-7 TRBD2 TRBV7-2 . TGTGCCAGCAGTCCTCTAGCGGGGGCCTACGAGCAGTACTTC CASSPLAGAYEQYF
TRBJ2-1 . TRBV5-4 few TGTGCCAGCAGCCCGAAAGCAGGCCAGAATGAGCAGTTCTTC CASSPKAGQNEQFF
TRBJ1-6 . TRBV30 few TGTGCCTGGAGTCCTCAAGACAGTAGGTCTTCACCCCTCCACTTT CAWSPQDSRSSPLHF
TRBJ1-5 . TRBV6-6 . TGTGCCAGCAGCCACCGAACAGGTGTTAGCAATCAGCCCCAGCATTTT CASSHRTGVSNQPQHF
TRBJ2-1 . TRBV4-1 . TGCGCCAGCAGCCCCGCGGGGACAGCATCCAATGAGCAGTTCTTC CASSPAGTASNEQFF
TRBJ1-2 . TRBV4-1 . TGCGCCAGCAGCGCCCAAGAGAGGTTGGGTGGCTACACCTTC CASSAQERLGGYTF
TRBJ2-3 TRBD2 TRBV7-2 few TGTGCCAGCACCTTCGACACGGGGAGGGGTTCAAATACGCAGTATTTT CASTFDTGRGSNTQYF
TRBJ2-7 . TRBV6-6 . TGTGCCAGCAGCCCCGGGAACTCCTACGAGCAGTACTTC CASSPGNSYEQYF
TRBJ2-1 TRBD1 TRBV7-2 . TGTGCCAGCAGCCGCTCTCGGGACAGCGTCAATGAGCAGTTCTTC CASSRSRDSVNEQFF
TRBJ2-3 . TRBV9 few TGTGCCAGCAGCGTAGATCCAGTTTCAGATACGCAGTATTTT CASSVDPVSDTQYF
TRBJ2-3 TRBD1 TRBV7-2 . TGTGCCAGCCGAAAGGACAGGGGCACAGATACGCAGTATTTT CASRKDRGTDTQYF
TRBJ2-7 . TRBV12-5 few TGTGCTAGTGGTTTCCCCACATACGAGCAGTACTTC CASGFPTYEQYF
TRBJ1-2 . TRBV5-4 . TGTGCCAGCAGCCTCATTGCGGACAGCGCTGGCTACACCTTC CASSLIADSAGYTF
TRBJ2-7 TRBD1 TRBV19 . TGTGCCAGTAGTAGACAGGGGGCACGCTCCTACGAGCAGTACTTC CASSRQGARSYEQYF
TRBJ2-7 TRBD1 TRBV28 . TGTGCCAGCACCCGTGGGACAGAGGGCGAGCAGTACTTC CASTRGTEGEQYF
TRBJ2-3 TRBD2 TRBV4-2 . TGTGCCAGCAGCCAAGGCGGGGGAAGCACAGATACGCAGTATTTT CASSQGGGSTDTQYF
TRBJ1-1 . TRBV30 few TGTGCCTGGAGACCGGGACAGAACACTGAAGCTTTCTTT CAWRPGQNTEAFF
TRBJ2-5 . TRBV6-7 . TGTGCCAGAGGGACTGCCCAAGAGACCCAGTACTTC CARGTAQETQYF
TRBJ2-1 TRBD1 TRBV14 . TGTGCCAGCAGCGCCTCCGGGACAGGGGTGGTTCATGAGCAGTTCTTC CASSASGTGVVHEQFF
TRBJ1-1 . TRBV11-1 . TGTGCCATCCAGGATTTGAACACTGAAGCTTTCTTT CAIQDLNTEAFF
TRBJ2-1 TRBD1 TRBV30 . TGTGCCTGGAGCGGACCGGGTGGGACAGGGGCCAATGAGCAGTTCTTC CAWSGPGGTGANEQFF
TRBJ2-3 . TRBV7-2 few TGTGCCAGCAGCCCCAACCCAGCAGATACGCAGTATTTT CASSPNPADTQYF
TRBJ2-1 TRBD1 TRBV11-2 few TGTGCCAGCAGCTTGGGACAGGGAAGAGGTGAGCAGTTCTTC CASSLGQGRGEQFF
TRBJ1-5 . TRBV30 few TGTGCCTGGAGTGGAATGACAGGAAATCAGCCCCAGCATTTT CAWSGMTGNQPQHF
TRBJ2-3 TRBD2 TRBV11-1 . TGTGCCACTTCTCTAGCGGGGGGCGGCACAGATACGCAGTATTTT CATSLAGGGTDTQYF
TRBJ2-2 TRBD1 TRBV7-6 . TGTGCCAGCAGCCTGACAGGGCACACCGGGGAGCTGTTTTTT CASSLTGHTGELFF
TRBJ2-2 . TRBV12-5 few TGTGCTAGTGGTCCTTCCTCTCACTCGGGCACCGGGGAGCTGTTTTTT CASGPSSHSGTGELFF
TRBJ2-3 TRBD2 TRBV19 . TGTGCCAACAACACCCTAAGGACTAGGGGTTATACGCAGTATTTT CANNTLRTRGYTQYF
TRBJ2-1 TRBD2 TRBV2 . TGTGCCAGCAGTTCCGATAGCGGGAACTACAATGAGCAGTTCTTC CASSSDSGNYNEQFF
TRBJ2-7 . TRBV5-1 few TGCGCCAGCAGCTCCGGAATCGCTAGAGGCGGCTACGAGCAGTACTTC CASSSGIARGGYEQYF
TRBJ1-2 . TRBV5-1 few TGCGCCAGCAGCCCCCGGGACAACTGGGGCTACACCTTC CASSPRDNWGYTF
TRBJ1-1 . TRBV15 once TGTGCCACCAGCAGTATCAGGAATGAAGCTTTCTTT CATSSIRNEAFF
TRBJ2-7 TRBD1 TRBV5-1 . TGCGCCAGCAGCTCGGGAGGGACAGGGGCCCGAGAGCAGTACTTC CASSSGGTGAREQYF
TRBJ1-2 . TRBV15 . TGTGCCACCAGCAGAGACCGGGGATCTGGCTACACCTTC CATSRDRGSGYTF
TRBJ2-3 . TRBV30 few TGTGCCTGCCGACCGGGGTCCCCGGATACCGAGACGCAGTATTTT CACRPGSPDTETQYF
TRBJ1-1 TRBD1 TRBV18 . TGTGCCAGCTCACGAGACAGGGGACAAGAAGCTTTCTTT CASSRDRGQEAFF
TRBJ1-5 . TRBV4-1 few TGCGCCAGCAGCCAAGATTCGGGTACGAGCAATCAGCCCCAGCATTTT CASSQDSGTSNQPQHF